These 5 T cell receptor beta chains came from one sample sequenced in a study of cytomegalovirus exposure and HLA in healthy donors. Generated by immunoSEQ multiplex PCR, the TCRdb table keeps only in-frame clones and is missing some. Among roughly 150,000 clones, 70% to 90% were seen once, and the ten largest hold 2% to 2.5%. The sample taken for sequencing was PBMCs. All receptors come from a man under 40 in good health and CMV-seropositive.

A word on this clone: Germline is not matched at one junction end, which may reflect a read error. The CDR3 here is CASSHDRGGGETQYF. CDR3 bases: TGTGCTAGCAGTCACGACAGGGGGGGAGGAGAGACCCAGTACTTC. The J gene is TRBJ2-5, the V gene TRBV7-7; TRBD1 matches 9 bases. There are 15 residues in the CDR3. Germline assignment: CDR1 SSHAT and CDR2 FNYEAQ (reference sequence).

The chain carries TRBV19 and TRBJ1-2; D might be TRBD1 (6 bases). Between the trimmed V and J ends, which lost 7 bases and 6 bases, there was a span of 18 bases. The CDR3 is 14 residues long. Germline loops: CDR1 LNHDA, CDR2 SQIVND (reference sequence). In DNA form, the CDR3 reads TGTGCCAGTATCGCTCCCACAGGGTCAAATGGCTACACCTTC. Protein sequence: CASIAPTGSNGYTF.

This clone was seen a handful of times. CDR3 amino acids: CASSLGTEAFF. CDR3 nucleotides: TGTGCCAGCAGCTTGGGCACCGAAGCTTTCTTT. This sequence joins TRBV7-8 and TRBJ1-1, with D unresolved. Germline lookup yields CDR1 SGHVS and CDR2 FQNEAQ. CDR3 size: 11 residues. V lost 3 bases and J lost 8, with 7 bases in between.

The chain joins TRBV19 to TRBJ2-1; 13 bases are a match to TRBD2. Germline CDR1 is LNHDA and CDR2 is SQIVND (reference sequence). CDR3 length: 17 residues. The V gene end was trimmed by 3 bases and the J gene end by 7 bases; junction bases not matched to a gene: 9. CDR3 region: CASSIVTSGGLWNEQFF. The CDR3, as DNA: TGTGCCAGTAGTATTGTGACTAGCGGGGGGCTGTGGAATGAGCAGTTCTTC.

This chain links TRBV10-2 with TRBJ2-3; 9 bases fit TRBD2. The CDR3 has 17 residues. The germline V gene encodes CDR1 WSHSY and CDR2 SAAADI. After removal of 3 bases from V and 2 bases from J, the junction contained 9 bases not matched to a gene. The CDR3 DNA reads as TGCGCCAGCAGTGAAAGTTTGGCGGGGGGGCTCACAGATACGCAGTATTTT. Amino acids: CASSESLAGGLTDTQYF.